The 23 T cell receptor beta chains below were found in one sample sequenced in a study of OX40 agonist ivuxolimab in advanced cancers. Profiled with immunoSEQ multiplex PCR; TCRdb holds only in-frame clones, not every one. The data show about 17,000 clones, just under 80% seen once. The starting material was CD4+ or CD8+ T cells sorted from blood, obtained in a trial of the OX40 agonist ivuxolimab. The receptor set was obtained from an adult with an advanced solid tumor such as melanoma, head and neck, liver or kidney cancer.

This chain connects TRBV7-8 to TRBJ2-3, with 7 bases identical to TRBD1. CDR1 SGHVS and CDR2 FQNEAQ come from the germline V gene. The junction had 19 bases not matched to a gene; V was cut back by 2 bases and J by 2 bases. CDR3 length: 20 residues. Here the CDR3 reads CASSLNRQGDPYLSTDTQYF. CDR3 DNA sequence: TGTGCCAGCAGCTTAAATCGACAGGGCGATCCATACCTATCCACAGATACGCAGTATTTT. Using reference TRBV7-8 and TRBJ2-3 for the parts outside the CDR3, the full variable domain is GAGVSQSPRYKVAKRGQDVALRCDPISGHVSLFWYQQALGQGPEFLTYFQNEAQLDKSGLPSDRFFAERPEGSVSTLKIQRTQQEDSAVYLCASSLNRQGDPYLSTDTQYFGPGTRLTVL.

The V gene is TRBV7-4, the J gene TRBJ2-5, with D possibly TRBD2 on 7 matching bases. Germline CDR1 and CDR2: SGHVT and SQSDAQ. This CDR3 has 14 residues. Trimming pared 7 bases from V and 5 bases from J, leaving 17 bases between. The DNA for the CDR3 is TGTGCCAGCACCCCCTATGGGGGGGCGGAGACCCAGTACTTC. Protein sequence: CASTPYGGAETQYF.

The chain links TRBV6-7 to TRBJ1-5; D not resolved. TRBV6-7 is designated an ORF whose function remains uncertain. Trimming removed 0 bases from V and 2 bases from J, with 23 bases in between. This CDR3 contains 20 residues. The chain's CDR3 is CASSYSTVVETNLGNQPQHF. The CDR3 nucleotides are TGTGCCAGCAGTTACTCGACGGTAGTAGAGACAAACCTTGGCAATCAGCCCCAGCATTTT.

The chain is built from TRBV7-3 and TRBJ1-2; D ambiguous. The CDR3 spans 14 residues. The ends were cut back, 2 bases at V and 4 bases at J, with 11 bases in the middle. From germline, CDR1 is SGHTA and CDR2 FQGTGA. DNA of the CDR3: TGTGCCAGCAGCTTAGTGGAGGCATTCTATGGCTACACCTTC. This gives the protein CASSLVEAFYGYTF.

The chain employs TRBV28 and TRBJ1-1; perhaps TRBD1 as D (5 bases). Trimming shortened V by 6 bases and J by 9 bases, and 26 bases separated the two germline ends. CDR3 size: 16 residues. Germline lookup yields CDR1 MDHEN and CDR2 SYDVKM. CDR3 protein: CASSARVYGAEGKAFF. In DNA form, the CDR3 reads TGTGCCAGCAGCGCCCGAGTTTATGGGGCGGAGGGTAAAGCTTTCTTT.

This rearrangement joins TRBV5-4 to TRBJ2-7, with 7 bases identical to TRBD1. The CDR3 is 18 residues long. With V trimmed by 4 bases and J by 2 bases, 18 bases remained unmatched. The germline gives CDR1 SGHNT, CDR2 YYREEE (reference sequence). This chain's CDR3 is CASSLRQGPLGRAYEQYF. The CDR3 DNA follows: TGTGCCAGCAGCCTTCGACAGGGTCCGTTGGGGCGGGCCTACGAGCAGTACTTC. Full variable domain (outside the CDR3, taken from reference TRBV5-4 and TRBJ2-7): ETGVTQSPTHLIKTRGQQVTLRCSSQSGHNTVSWYQQALGQGPQFIFQYYREEENGRGNFPPRFSGLQFPNYSSELNVNALELDDSALYLCASSLRQGPLGRAYEQYFGPGTRLTVT.

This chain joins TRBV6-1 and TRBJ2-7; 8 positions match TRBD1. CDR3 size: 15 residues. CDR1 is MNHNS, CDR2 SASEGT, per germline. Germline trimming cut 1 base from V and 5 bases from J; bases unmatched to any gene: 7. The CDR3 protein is CASSEGGSGGNEQYF. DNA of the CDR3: TGTGCCAGCAGTGAAGGGGGATCAGGGGGCAACGAGCAGTACTTC.

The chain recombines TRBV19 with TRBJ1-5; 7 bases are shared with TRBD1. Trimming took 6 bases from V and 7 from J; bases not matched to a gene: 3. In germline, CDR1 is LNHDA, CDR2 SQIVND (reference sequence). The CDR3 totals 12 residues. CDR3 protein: CASRAGGQPQHF. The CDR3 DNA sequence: TGTGCCAGTAGGGCAGGGGGGCAGCCCCAGCATTTT. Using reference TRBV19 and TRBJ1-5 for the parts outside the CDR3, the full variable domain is DGGITQSPKYLFRKEGQNVTLSCEQNLNHDAMYWYRQDPGQGLRLIYYSQIVNDFQKGDIAEGYSVSREKKESFPLTVTSAQKNPTAFYLCASRAGGQPQHFGDGTRLSIL.

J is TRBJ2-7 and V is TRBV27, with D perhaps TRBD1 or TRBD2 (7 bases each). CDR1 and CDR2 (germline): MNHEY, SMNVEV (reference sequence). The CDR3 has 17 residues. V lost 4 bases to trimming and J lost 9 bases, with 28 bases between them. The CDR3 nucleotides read TGTGCCAGCAGTTGGCGGGGGAGGGGGCAAAGAACTCTGGGGCAGTACTTC. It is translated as CASSWRGRGQRTLGQYF.

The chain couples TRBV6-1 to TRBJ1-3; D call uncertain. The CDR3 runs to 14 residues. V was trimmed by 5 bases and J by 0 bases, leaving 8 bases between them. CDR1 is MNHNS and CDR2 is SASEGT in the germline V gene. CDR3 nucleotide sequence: TGTGCCAGCAGTACGGCGAGCTCTGGAAACACCATATATTTT. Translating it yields CASSTASSGNTIYF.

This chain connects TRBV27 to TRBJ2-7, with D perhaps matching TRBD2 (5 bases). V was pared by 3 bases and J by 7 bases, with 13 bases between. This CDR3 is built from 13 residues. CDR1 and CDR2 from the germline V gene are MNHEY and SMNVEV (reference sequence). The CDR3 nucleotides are TGTGCCAGCAGTTTCGACTATCGGGGAGAGCAGTACTTC. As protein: CASSFDYRGEQYF.

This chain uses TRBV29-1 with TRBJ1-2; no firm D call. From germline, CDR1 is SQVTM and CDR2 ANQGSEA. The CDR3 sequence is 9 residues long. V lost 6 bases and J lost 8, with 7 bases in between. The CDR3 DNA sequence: TGCAGCGTGGACCCGGGCTACACCTTC. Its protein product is CSVDPGYTF.

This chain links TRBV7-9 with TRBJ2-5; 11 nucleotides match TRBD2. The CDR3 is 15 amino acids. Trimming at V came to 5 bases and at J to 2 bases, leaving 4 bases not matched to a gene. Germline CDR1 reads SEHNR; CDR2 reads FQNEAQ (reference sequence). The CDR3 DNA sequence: TGTGCCAGCAGCCAAAGGACTAGCGGGCAAGAGACCCAGTACTTC. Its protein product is CASSQRTSGQETQYF.

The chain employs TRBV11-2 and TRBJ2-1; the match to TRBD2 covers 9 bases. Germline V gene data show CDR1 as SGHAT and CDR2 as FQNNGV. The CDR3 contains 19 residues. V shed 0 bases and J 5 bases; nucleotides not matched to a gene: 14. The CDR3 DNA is TGTGCCAGCAGCTTAGATTTTTCTAGCGGGACCATCGGGGACAATGAGCAGTTCTTC. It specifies CASSLDFSSGTIGDNEQFF.

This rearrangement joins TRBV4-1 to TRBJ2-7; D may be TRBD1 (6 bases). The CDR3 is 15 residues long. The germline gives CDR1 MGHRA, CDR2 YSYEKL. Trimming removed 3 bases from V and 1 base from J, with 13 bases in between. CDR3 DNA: TGCGCCAGCAGCCATGCTATGACAGGATCCTACGAGCAGTACTTC. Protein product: CASSHAMTGSYEQYF.

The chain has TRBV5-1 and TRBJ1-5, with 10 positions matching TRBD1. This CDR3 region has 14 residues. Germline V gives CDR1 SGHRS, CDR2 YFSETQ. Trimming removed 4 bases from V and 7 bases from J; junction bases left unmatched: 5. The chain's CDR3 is CASSLGTGVQPQHF. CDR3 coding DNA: TGCGCCAGCAGCCTAGGGACAGGGGTCCAGCCCCAGCATTTT.

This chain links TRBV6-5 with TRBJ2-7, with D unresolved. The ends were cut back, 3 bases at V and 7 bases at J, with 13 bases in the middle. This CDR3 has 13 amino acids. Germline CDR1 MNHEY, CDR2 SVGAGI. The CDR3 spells CASSYRLADEQYF. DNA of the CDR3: TGTGCCAGCAGTTATCGGCTGGCGGATGAGCAGTACTTC.

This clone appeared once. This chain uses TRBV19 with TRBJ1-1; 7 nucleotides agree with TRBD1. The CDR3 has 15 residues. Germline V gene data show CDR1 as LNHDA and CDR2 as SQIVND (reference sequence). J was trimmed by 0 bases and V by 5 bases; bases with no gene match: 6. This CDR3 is CASSPGQELNTEAFF. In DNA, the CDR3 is TGTGCCAGTAGTCCCGGACAGGAACTGAACACTGAAGCTTTCTTT.

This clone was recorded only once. The chain's CDR3 is CSVEGSLTGTVRETQYF. The CDR3 region has the DNA TGCAGCGTTGAAGGGTCGCTGACCGGGACGGTTAGAGAGACCCAGTACTTC. The V gene is TRBV29-1, the J gene TRBJ2-5; D possibly matches TRBD1 or TRBD2 (5 bases each). Germline CDR1 and CDR2: SQVTM and ANQGSEA. This CDR3 spans 17 amino acids. V shed 1 base and J shed 4 bases, with 22 bases lying between them. Full variable domain (outside the CDR3, taken from reference TRBV29-1 and TRBJ2-5): SAVISQKPSRDICQRGTSLTIQCQVDSQVTMMFWYRQQPGQSLTLIATANQGSEATYESGFVIDKFPISRPNLTFSTLTVSNMSPEDSSIYLCSVEGSLTGTVRETQYFGPGTRLLVL.

The CDR3 bases are TGTGCCAGCAGCCCCCCCGCGGGACTAGCGGGGTACGAGCAGTACTTC. Translation: CASSPPAGLAGYEQYF. The chain couples TRBV7-9 to TRBJ2-7; 13 bases fit TRBD2. The germline V gene encodes CDR1 SEHNR and CDR2 FQNEAQ (reference sequence). Losses at the gene ends were 5 bases for V and 4 bases for J; bases not matched to a gene: 8. This CDR3 has 16 amino acids.

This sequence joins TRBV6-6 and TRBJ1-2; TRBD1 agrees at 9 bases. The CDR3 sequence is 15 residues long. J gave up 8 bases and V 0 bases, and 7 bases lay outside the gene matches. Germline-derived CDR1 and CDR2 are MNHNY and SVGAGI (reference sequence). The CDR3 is CASSYSIQGAKGYTF. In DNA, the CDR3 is TGTGCCAGCAGTTACTCGATACAGGGGGCGAAGGGCTACACCTTC.

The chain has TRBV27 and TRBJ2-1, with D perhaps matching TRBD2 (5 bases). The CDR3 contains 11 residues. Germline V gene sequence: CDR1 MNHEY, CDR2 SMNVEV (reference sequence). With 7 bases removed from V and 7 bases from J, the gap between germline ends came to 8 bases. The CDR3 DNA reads TGTGCCAGCACTAGCCGGAATGAGCAGTTCTTC. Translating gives CASTSRNEQFF.

This CDR3 reads CASSLGGRNNEKLFF. The CDR3 bases are TGCGCCAGCAGCTTAGGAGGGAGGAATAATGAAAAACTGTTTTTT. This rearrangement joins TRBV5-1 to TRBJ1-4, with D hard to call. V was clipped by 2 bases and J by 4 bases, with 12 bases between them. The CDR3 is 15 residues long. Germline lookup yields CDR1 SGHRS and CDR2 YFSETQ.